Sequencing of this T cell receptor (beta chain) was carried out in a study of blood T cell repertoires in COVID-19. Overall study: Acute and convalescent COVID-19 specimens originated in the United States, Italy and Spain.

Measured with immunoSEQ multiplex PCR; TCRdb has only the in-frame clones, and not every one. The sample records approximately 90,000 clones, 75% to 90% being singletons. The CDR3 is made up of 18 amino acids. Sample: peripheral blood. The receptor's source is an elderly woman with acute or convalescent COVID-19. The rearrangement joins TRBV21-1 to TRBJ2-7; the table names TRBD1, a call not compared with the DNA. TRBV21-1 is a pseudogene segment. The CDR3 loop is CASSLVPYFGHPSYEQYF. The DNA of the CDR3 is TGTGCCAGCAGCTTAGTTCCCTACTTTGGACACCCCAGCTACGAGCAGTACTTC.